Below, 3 T cell receptor beta chains from the same sample are listed, as sequenced in a study of CD4 T cells in relation to SARS-CoV-2 and coronaviruses. Profiling relied on immunoSEQ multiplex PCR, and the TCRdb table lists in-frame clones only, not all of them. The sample contains over 15,000 clones, about 81% of which appear only once. Which antigens these TCRs recognize remains unknown. Before the COVID-19 pandemic, during about 2011-2019, CD4+ T cells were taken from unexposed donors. Isolation of CD4+ T cells took place after approximately 10 days in culture. The source material was CD4+ T cells from PBMCs, cultured in vitro. Receptors originate from a human donor in good health.

The genes are TRBV19 and TRBJ2-7; D ambiguous. This CDR3 is 15 amino acids long. Germline V CDR1 and CDR2: LNHDA, SQIVND (reference sequence). Trimming took off 3 bases at V and 6 bases at J, with 18 bases between the two ends. The CDR3 DNA reads as TGTGCCAGTAGTATCCCCAGCATGGGAAGCCCCGAGCAGTACTTC. It translates to CASSIPSMGSPEQYF.

This clone was detected a few times. The J gene is TRBJ1-5, the V gene TRBV5-3; no definite D call. TRBV5-3 is flagged as an ORF with uncertain function. This CDR3 region has 13 residues. Trimming pared 0 bases from V and 1 base from J, leaving 2 bases between. The CDR3: CARSLDSNQPQHF. CDR3 nucleotides: TGTGCCAGAAGCTTGGACAGCAATCAGCCCCAGCATTTT.

This rearrangement joins TRBV19 to TRBJ2-3, with 7 nucleotides matching TRBD2. Trimming at V came to 3 bases and at J to 6 bases, leaving 6 bases not matched to a gene. Germline loops: CDR1 LNHDA, CDR2 SQIVND (reference sequence). This CDR3 has 14 residues. The CDR3, as DNA: TGTGCCAGTAGTATCGGGGGAGGGAAGGATACGCAGTATTTT. This translates into CASSIGGGKDTQYF.